This T cell receptor beta chain is from a study of neurological immune-mediated disorders. Findings of the study overall: The study found no CDR3 amino acid sequences shared by expanded clones across subjects, suggesting private repertoires in all groups. The greatest TCR clonal expansion occurred in HTLV-1-associated myelopathy and the least in multiple sclerosis, which fell below healthy controls.

One entry per CDR3 protein, called by TCRdb with MiXCR from the 5' RACE reads. The sample holds more than 75,000 distinct CDR3 sequences; approximately 10% are singletons and the top ten take about 1.8%. 2 million PBMCs stored at -80 C were the source of the unsorted libraries. Ten or more counts support this clonotype. Its antigen remains unidentified. V lost 0 bases and J lost 2; bases outside the gene matches: 8. CDR1 is DFQATT, CDR2 SNEGSKA, per germline (reference sequence). This CDR3 has 16 amino acids. The source material was PBMCs. The sequence came from a man aged 35 to 55 in good health. The chain employs TRBV20-1 and TRBJ2-3; 7 bases match TRBD2. The CDR3 nucleotides read TGCAGTGCTAGAGACACCTACCGGGGGGTCACAGATACGCAGTATTTT. It specifies CSARDTYRGVTDTQYF.